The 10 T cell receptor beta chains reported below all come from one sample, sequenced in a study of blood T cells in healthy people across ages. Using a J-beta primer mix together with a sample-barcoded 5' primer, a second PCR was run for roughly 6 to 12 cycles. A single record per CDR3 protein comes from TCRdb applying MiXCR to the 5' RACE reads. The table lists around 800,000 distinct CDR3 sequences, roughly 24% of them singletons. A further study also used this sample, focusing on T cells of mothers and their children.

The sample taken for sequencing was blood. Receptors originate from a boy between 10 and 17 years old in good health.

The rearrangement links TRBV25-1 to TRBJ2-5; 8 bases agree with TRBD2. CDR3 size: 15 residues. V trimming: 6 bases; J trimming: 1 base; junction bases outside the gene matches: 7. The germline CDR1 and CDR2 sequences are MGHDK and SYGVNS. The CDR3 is CASSQWRGAQETQYF. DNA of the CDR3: TGTGCCAGCAGCCAGTGGCGGGGGGCCCAAGAGACCCAGTACTTC.

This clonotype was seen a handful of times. The chain's CDR3 is CSVENPVPGYNEQFF. CDR3 nucleotide sequence: TGCAGCGTTGAAAATCCTGTCCCAGGTTACAATGAGCAGTTCTTC. The chain employs TRBV29-1 and TRBJ2-1; D gene ambiguous. Germline-derived CDR1 and CDR2 are SQVTM and ANQGSEA. Between the trimmed V and J ends, which lost 2 bases and 4 bases, there was a span of 15 bases. CDR3 length: 15 amino acids.

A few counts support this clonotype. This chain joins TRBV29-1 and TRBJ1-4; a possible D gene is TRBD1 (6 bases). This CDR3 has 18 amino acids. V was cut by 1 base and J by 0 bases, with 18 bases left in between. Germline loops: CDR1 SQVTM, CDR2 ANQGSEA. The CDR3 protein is CSVEARRGGPTTNEKLFF. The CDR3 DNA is TGCAGCGTTGAAGCCCGGCGAGGGGGACCAACAACTAATGAAAAACTGTTTTTT. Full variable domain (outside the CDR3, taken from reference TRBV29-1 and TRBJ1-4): SAVISQKPSRDICQRGTSLTIQCQVDSQVTMMFWYRQQPGQSLTLIATANQGSEATYESGFVIDKFPISRPNLTFSTLTVSNMSPEDSSIYLCSVEARRGGPTTNEKLFFGSGTQLSVL.

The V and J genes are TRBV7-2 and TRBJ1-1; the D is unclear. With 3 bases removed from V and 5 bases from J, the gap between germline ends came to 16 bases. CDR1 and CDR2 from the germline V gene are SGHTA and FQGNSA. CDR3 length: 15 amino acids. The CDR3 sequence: CASSFGRGVGTEAFF. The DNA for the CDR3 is TGTGCCAGCAGCTTTGGCCGCGGGGTAGGAACTGAAGCTTTCTTT. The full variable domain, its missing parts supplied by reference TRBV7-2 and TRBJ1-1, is GAGVSQSPSNKVTEKGKDVELRCDPISGHTALYWYRQSLGQGLEFLIYFQGNSAPDKSGLPSDRFSAERTGGSVSTLTIQRTQQEDSAVYLCASSFGRGVGTEAFFGQGTRLTVV.

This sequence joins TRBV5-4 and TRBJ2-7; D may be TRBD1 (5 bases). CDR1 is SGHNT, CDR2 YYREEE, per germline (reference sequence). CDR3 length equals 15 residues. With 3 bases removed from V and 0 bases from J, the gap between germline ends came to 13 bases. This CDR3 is CASSSLTGLSYEQYF. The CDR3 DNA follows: TGTGCCAGCAGCTCTCTCACAGGCCTCTCCTACGAGCAGTACTTC.

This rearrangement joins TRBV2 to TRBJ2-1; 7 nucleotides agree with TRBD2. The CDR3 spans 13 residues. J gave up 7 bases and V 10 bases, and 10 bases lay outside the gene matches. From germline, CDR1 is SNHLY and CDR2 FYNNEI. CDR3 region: CATKRLAVNEQFF. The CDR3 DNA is TGTGCCACCAAGAGGCTAGCGGTGAATGAGCAGTTCTTC.

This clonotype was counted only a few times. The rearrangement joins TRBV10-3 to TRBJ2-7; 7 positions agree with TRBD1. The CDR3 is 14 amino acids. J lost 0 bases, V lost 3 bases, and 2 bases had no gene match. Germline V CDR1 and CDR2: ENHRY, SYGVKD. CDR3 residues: CAISDDRVSYEQYF. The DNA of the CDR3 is TGTGCCATCAGTGACGACAGGGTCTCCTACGAGCAGTACTTC.

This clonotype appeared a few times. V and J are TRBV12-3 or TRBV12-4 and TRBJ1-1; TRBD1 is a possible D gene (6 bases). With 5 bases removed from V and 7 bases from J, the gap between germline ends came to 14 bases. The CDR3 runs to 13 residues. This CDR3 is CASSPGDRHEAFF. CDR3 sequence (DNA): TGTGCCAGCAGTCCAGGGGACCGGCATGAAGCTTTCTTT.

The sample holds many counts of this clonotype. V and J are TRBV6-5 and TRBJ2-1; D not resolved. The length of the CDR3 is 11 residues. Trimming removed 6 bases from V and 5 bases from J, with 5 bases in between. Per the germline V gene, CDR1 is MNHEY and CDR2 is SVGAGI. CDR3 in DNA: TGTGCCAGCAGCGAGGACAATGAGCAGTTCTTC. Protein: CASSEDNEQFF.

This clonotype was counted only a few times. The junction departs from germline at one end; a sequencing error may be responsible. The CDR3 nucleotides read TGCGCCAGCCAAAGCGGCGGCAGTGGGGCCTATGGCTACACCTTC. Translated, it gives CASQSGGSGAYGYTF. This chain joins TRBV7-9 and TRBJ1-2, with D perhaps TRBD1 (5 bases). In germline, CDR1 is SEHNR, CDR2 FQNEAQ (reference sequence). The CDR3 is 15 amino acids.